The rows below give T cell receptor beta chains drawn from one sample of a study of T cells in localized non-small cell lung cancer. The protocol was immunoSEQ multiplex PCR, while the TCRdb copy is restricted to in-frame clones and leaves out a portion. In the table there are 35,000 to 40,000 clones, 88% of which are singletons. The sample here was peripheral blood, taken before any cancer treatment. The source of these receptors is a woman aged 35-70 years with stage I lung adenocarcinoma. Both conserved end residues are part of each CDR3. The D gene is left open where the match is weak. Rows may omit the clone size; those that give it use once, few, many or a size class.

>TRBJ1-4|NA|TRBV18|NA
CASSPPTDYNEKLFF
TGTGCCAGCTCACCACCGACGGACTATAATGAAAAACTGTTTTTT
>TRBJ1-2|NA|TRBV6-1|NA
CASTHLGGGAYGYTF
TGTGCCAGCACTCACTTAGGGGGGGGCGCTTATGGCTACACCTTC
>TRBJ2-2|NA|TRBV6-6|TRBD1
CASSPQGAADGELFF
TGTGCCAGCAGCCCTCAGGGGGCGGCGGACGGGGAGCTGTTTTTT
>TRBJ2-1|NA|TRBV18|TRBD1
CASSPLGTGKPHEQFF
TGTGCCAGCTCACCACTCGGGACAGGGAAACCCCATGAGCAGTTCTTC
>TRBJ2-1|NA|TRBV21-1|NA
CASSKAINGRMCNEQFF
TGTGCCAGCAGCAAAGCAATAAACGGGAGGATGTGCAATGAGCAGTTCTTC
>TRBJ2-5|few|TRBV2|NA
CASSEWETQYF
TGTGCCAGCAGTGAATGGGAGACCCAGTACTTC
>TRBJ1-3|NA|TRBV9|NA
CASSSQPGTSGNTIYF
TGTGCCAGCAGCTCGCAGCCCGGGACCTCCGGAAACACCATATATTTT
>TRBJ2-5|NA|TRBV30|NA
CAWSSGWETQYF
TGTGCCTGGAGTTCGGGTTGGGAGACCCAGTACTTC
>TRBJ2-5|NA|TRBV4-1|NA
CASSQNPGNQETQYF
TGCGCCAGCAGCCAAAACCCGGGGAACCAAGAGACCCAGTACTTC
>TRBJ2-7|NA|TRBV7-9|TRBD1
CASSSGTGSSYEQYF
TGTGCCAGCAGCTCCGGGACAGGGAGCTCCTACGAGCAGTACTTC
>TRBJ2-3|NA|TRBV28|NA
CASSPGPSGDTQYF
TGTGCCAGCAGCCCCGGGCCCTCGGGAGATACGCAGTATTTT
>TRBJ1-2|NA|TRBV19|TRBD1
CASTVDRGPFGYTF
TGTGCCAGTACCGTCGACAGGGGGCCTTTCGGCTACACCTTC
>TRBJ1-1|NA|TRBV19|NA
CASTGYDTEAFF
TGTGCCAGTACAGGGTACGACACTGAAGCTTTCTTT
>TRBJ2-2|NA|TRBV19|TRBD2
CASSLRAGGDTGELFF
TGTGCCAGTAGTCTCCGGGCGGGGGGAGACACCGGGGAGCTGTTTTTT
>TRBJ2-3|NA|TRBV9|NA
CASSEGSTDTQYF
TGTGCCAGCAGCGAGGGTAGCACAGATACGCAGTATTTT
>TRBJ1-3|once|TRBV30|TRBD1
CAWSPGGGGSGNTIYF
TGTGCCTGGAGTCCAGGGGGGGGAGGCTCTGGAAACACCATATATTTT
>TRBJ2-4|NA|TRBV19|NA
CASRSRGALAKNIQYF
TGTGCCAGTAGATCCCGGGGGGCATTAGCCAAAAACATTCAGTACTTC